This TCR beta chain was sequenced in a study of early T cells in non-severe SARS-CoV-2 infection. This clonotype has at least ten counts. Unique molecular identifiers were added to individual cDNA molecules. TCRdb reanalysed the 5' RACE reads using MiXCR and keeps one entry per CDR3 protein. The table has about 39,000 distinct CDR3 sequences, 4.5% to 7% seen once. Germline CDR1 reads SEHNR; CDR2 reads FQNEAQ (reference sequence). Trimming shortened V by 1 base and J by 2 bases, and 11 bases separated the two germline ends. This CDR3 contains 15 residues. The specimen comprised whole blood, sampled at baseline. The chain carries TRBV7-9 and TRBJ1-2; a weak D match, TRBD1 (6 bases). The sequence was obtained from an adult who was a healthcare worker with PCR-confirmed SARS-CoV-2 infection or an uninfected control (not recorded which). The DNA of the CDR3 is TGTGCCAGCAGCTTAGATCAGGGGCCGAACTATGGCTACACCTTC. As protein: CASSLDQGPNYGYTF.